This T cell receptor (beta chain) is drawn from a study of beta chain features in type 1 diabetes. Purity above 95% was achieved in all sorted populations. As every portion of the isolated RNA was reverse transcribed, the sequencing read expressed TCRB transcripts. Repertoires were generated with immunoSEQ multiplex PCR, while TCRdb's copy carries only in-frame clones and drops some. Among under 400,000 clones, 12% to 15% were seen once, and the ten largest hold about 6.6%. CDR1 is LNHDA and CDR2 is SQIVND in the germline V gene (reference sequence). CDR3 size: 15 residues. Trimming pared 7 bases from V and 7 bases from J, leaving 20 bases between.

The rearrangement joins TRBV19 to TRBJ1-5; D is uncertain. This TCR was recovered from a man younger than 40 in good health. The source material was central memory CD4+ T cells from blood. This CDR3 is CASTSGARGVQPQHF. In DNA, the CDR3 is TGTGCCAGTACCTCGGGAGCACGGGGTGTGCAGCCCCAGCATTTT.